The sequence of this TCR beta chain was determined in a study of regulatory T cells in long-lasting Graves disease. Stated time point: newly diagnosed GD, antithyroid drugs for less than 3 months. The TCR library was prepared using RNA isolated from PBMCs. Germline V gene sequence: CDR1 SGHTA, CDR2 FQGTGA. With 5 bases removed from V and 7 bases from J, the gap between germline ends came to 11 bases. This CDR3 comprises 12 residues. Only a few counts were recorded for this clonotype. TCR beta libraries were built with iRepertoire HTBI primers and Arm-PCR of CDR3 regions. TCRdb redid the calling of the multiplex PCR reads with MiXCR, one entry per CDR3 protein. The sample has 550,000 to 650,000 distinct CDR3 sequences; 16% are singletons. These sequences were also reported in another study, on T cells in Graves' hyperthyroidism and ophthalmopathy.

This chain joins TRBV7-3 and TRBJ1-2; tentative D call: TRBD1 (5 bases). The TCR sequence derives from a man in his late teens or twenties with Graves disease. This specimen consisted of peripheral blood mononuclear cells (PBMCs), obtained at new diagnosis, from a patient treated with antithyroid drugs. CDR3 residues: CASSPGQPGYTF. In DNA form, the CDR3 reads TGTGCCAGCAGCCCAGGGCAGCCTGGCTACACCTTC.